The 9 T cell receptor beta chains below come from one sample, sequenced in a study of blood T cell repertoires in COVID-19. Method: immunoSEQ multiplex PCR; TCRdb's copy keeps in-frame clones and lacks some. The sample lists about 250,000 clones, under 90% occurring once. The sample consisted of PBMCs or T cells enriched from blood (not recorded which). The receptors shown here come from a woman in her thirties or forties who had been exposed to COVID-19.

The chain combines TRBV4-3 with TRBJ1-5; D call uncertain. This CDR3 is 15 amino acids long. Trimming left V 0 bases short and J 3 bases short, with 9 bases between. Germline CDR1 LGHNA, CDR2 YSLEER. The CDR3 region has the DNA TGCGCCAGCAGCCAAGATATGACTAACAATCAGCCCCAGCATTTT. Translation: CASSQDMTNNQPQHF.

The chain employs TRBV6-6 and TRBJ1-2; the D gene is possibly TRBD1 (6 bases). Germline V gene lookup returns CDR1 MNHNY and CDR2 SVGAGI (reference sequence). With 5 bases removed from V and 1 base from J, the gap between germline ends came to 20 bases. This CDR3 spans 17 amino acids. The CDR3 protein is CASSPPHASGDNYGYTF. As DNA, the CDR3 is TGTGCCAGCAGTCCCCCCCATGCGTCAGGGGATAACTATGGCTACACCTTC.

DNA for the CDR3: TGTGCCAGCAATCCGACAGGGGGAAACACCATATATTTT. Amino acids: CASNPTGGNTIYF. This chain joins TRBV2 and TRBJ1-3; 7 bases agree with TRBD1. The CDR3 runs to 13 residues. Germline V gene lookup returns CDR1 SNHLY and CDR2 FYNNEI. The V gene end was trimmed by 7 bases and the J gene end by 4 bases; junction bases not matched to a gene: 4.

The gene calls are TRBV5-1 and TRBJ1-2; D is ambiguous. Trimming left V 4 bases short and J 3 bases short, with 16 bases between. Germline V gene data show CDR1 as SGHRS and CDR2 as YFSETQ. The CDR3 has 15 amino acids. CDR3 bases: TGCGCCAGCAGCCCTGAGGGCGGGTCCTACTATGGCTACACCTTC. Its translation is CASSPEGGSYYGYTF.

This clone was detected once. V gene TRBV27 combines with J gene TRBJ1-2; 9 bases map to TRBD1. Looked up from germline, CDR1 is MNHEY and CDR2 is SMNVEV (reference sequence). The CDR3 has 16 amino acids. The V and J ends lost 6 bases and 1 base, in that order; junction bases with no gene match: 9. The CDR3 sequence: CASRDRGIAFNYGYTF. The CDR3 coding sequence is TGTGCCAGCAGGGACAGGGGAATAGCGTTTAACTATGGCTACACCTTC.

The CDR3, as DNA: TGTGCCAGCAGCCCACTCGGGACAGGGGGCAATGAGCAGTTCTTC. Translating it yields CASSPLGTGGNEQFF. The rearrangement joins TRBV7-9 to TRBJ2-1; 11 nucleotides match TRBD1. Germline V gives CDR1 SEHNR, CDR2 FQNEAQ (reference sequence). The CDR3 has 15 residues. The trim removed 5 bases at V and 6 bases at J, leaving 6 bases unmatched. The entire variable domain, with the rest obtained from reference TRBV7-9 and TRBJ2-1, is as follows: DTGVSQNPRHKITKRGQNVTFRCDPISEHNRLYWYRQTLGQGPEFLTYFQNEAQLEKSRLLSDRFSAERPKGSFSTLEIQRTEQGDSAMYLCASSPLGTGGNEQFFGPGTRLTVL.

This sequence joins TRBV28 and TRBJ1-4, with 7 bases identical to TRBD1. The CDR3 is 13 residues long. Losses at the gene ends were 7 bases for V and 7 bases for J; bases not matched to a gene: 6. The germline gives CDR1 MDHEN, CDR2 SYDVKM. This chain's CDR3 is CASISPGGEKLFF. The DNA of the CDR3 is TGTGCCAGCATATCTCCAGGGGGTGAAAAACTGTTTTTT.

CDR3 sequence: CASSPQGVNTEAFF. In DNA, the CDR3 is TGTGCCAGCAGCCCACAGGGAGTGAACACTGAAGCTTTCTTT. This chain joins TRBV5-4 and TRBJ1-1; tentative D call: TRBD1 (6 bases). The length of the CDR3 is 14 residues. Germline V gene data show CDR1 as SGHNT and CDR2 as YYREEE (reference sequence). Trimming cost V 4 bases and J 0 bases, with 10 bases left between them. The full variable domain, rest sourced from reference TRBV5-4 and TRBJ1-1, is ETGVTQSPTHLIKTRGQQVTLRCSSQSGHNTVSWYQQALGQGPQFIFQYYREEENGRGNFPPRFSGLQFPNYSSELNVNALELDDSALYLCASSPQGVNTEAFFGQGTRLTVV.

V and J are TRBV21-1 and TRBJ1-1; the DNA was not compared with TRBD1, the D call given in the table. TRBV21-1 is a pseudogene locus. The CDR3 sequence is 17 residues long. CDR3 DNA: TGTGCCAGCAGCACCCGGACAGTCCTGGGGGCGAACACTGAAGCTTTCTTT. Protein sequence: CASSTRTVLGANTEAFF.